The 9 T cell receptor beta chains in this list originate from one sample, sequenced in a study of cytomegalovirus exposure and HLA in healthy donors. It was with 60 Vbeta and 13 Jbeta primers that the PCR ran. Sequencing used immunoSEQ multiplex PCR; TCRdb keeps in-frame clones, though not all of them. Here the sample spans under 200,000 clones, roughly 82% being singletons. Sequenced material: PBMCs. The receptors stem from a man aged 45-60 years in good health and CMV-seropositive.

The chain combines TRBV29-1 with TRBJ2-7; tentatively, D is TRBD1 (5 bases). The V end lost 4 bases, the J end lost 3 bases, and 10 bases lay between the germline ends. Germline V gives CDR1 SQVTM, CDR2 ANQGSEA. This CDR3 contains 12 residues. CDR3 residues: CSVVWQGYEQYF. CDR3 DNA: TGCAGCGTTGTATGGCAGGGCTACGAGCAGTACTTC.

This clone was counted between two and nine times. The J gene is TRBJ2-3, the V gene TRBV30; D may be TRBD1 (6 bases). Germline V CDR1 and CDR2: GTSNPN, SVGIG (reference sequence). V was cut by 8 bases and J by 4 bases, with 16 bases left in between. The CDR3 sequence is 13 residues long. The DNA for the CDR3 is TGTGCCGGAACACAGGGCTCGGCAGATACGCAGTATTTT. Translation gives CAGTQGSADTQYF.

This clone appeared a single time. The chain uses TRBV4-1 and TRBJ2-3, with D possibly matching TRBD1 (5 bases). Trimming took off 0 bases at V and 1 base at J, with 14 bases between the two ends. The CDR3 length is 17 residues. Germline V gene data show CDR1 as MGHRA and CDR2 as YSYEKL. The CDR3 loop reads CASSQDRQGFGTDTQYF. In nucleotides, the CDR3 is TGCGCCAGCAGCCAAGATAGGCAGGGTTTCGGCACAGATACGCAGTATTTT.

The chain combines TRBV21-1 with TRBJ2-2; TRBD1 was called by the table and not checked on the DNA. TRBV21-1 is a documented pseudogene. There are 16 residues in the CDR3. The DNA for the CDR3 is TGTGCCAGCAGCAAACCTGGACAGGTTAACACCGGGGAGCTGTTTTTT. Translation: CASSKPGQVNTGELFF.

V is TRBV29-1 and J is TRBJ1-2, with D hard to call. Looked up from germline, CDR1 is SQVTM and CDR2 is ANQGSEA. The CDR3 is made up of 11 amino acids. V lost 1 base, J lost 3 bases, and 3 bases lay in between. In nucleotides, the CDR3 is TGCAGCGTTGAAGGGCACTATGGCTACACCTTC. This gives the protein CSVEGHYGYTF.

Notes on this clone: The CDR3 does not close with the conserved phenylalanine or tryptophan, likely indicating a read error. The CDR3 bases are TGTGCCAGTAGGACTAGCGGTTACGAGCAGTACGCC. This sequence encodes CASRTSGYEQYA. The chain has TRBV19 and TRBJ2-7; 9 positions match TRBD2. CDR1 is LNHDA and CDR2 is SQIVND in the germline V gene (reference sequence). The CDR3 spans 12 residues. After removal of 6 bases from V and 4 bases from J, the junction contained 1 base not matched to a gene.

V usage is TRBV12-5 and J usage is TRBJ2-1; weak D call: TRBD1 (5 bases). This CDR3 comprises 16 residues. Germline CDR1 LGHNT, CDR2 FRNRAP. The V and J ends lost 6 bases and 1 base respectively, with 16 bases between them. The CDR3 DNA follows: TGTGCTAGTGGGTCGACTCAGGGTGGGTCCTACAATGAGCAGTTCTTC. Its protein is CASGSTQGGSYNEQFF. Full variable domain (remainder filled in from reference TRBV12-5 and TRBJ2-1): DARVTQTPRHKVTEMGQEVTMRCQPILGHNTVFWYRQTMMQGLELLAYFRNRAPLDDSGMPKDRFSAEMPDATLATLKIQPSEPRDSAVYFCASGSTQGGSYNEQFFGPGTRLTVL.

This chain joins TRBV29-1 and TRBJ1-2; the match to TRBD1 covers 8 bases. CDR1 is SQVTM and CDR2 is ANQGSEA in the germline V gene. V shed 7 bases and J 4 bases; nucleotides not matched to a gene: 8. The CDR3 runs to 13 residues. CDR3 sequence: CSAYGQGSYGYTF. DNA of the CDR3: TGCAGCGCCTATGGACAGGGTTCCTATGGCTACACCTTC.

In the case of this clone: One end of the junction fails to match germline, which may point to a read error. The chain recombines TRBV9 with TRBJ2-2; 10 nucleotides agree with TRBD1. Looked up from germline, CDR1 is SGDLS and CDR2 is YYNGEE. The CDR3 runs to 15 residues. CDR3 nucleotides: TGTGCCCGCAGCGAAGGACAGGGGGTTGCCGGGGAGCTGTTTTTT. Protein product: CARSEGQGVAGELFF.